This T cell receptor (beta chain) stems from a study of shared clonotypes between healthy human individuals. Here immunoSEQ multiplex PCR was the method, and the copy in TCRdb shows in-frame clones only, minus some. This repertoire shows roughly 1,500,000 clones, 98% to 99% found once; its top ten account for 0.3% to 0.45%. Germline CDR1 is MNHEY and CDR2 is SMNVEV (reference sequence). The CDR3 is 14 residues long. Trimming cost V 5 bases and J 1 base, with 9 bases left between them. This rearrangement joins TRBV27 to TRBJ1-3; D possibly corresponds to TRBD1 (5 bases). The sample consisted of naive CD4+ T cells sorted from blood. The subset was: CD45RA+ positively selected. This clonotype originated in a young man in good health. CDR3 nucleotide sequence: TGTGCCAGCAGTCCGCAGGGTTCTGGAAACACCATATATTTT. It codes for CASSPQGSGNTIYF.